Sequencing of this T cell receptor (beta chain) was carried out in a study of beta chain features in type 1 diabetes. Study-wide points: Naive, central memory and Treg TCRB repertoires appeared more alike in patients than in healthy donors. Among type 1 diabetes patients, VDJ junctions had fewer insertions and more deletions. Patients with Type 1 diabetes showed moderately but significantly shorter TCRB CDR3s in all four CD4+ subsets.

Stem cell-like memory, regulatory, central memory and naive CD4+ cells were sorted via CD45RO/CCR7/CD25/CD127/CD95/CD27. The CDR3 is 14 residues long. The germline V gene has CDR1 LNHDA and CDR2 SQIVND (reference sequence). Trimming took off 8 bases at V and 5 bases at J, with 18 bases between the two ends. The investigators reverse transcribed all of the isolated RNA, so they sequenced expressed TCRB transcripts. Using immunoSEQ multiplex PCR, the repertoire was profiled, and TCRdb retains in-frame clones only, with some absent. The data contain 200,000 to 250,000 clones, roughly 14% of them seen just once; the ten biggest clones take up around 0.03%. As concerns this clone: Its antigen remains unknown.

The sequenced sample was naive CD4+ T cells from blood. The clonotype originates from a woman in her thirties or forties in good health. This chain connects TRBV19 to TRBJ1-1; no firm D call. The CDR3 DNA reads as TGTGCCAGTCAGACGGGAAGGGCGGAGACTGAAGCTTTCTTT. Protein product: CASQTGRAETEAFF.